Shown below are 25 T cell receptor beta chains from a single sample sequenced in a study of PD-1 blockade in classical Hodgkin lymphoma. Every patient was affected by relapse after autologous stem cell transplantation, while exposure to brentuximab vedotin was not uniform. Assay: immunoSEQ multiplex PCR; the TCRdb copy retains only in-frame clones and omits some. The sample lists about 41,000 clones, roughly 70% occurring once. Sequencing used peripheral blood mononuclear cells (PBMCs), obtained at baseline. The source of these receptors is a human donor with classical Hodgkin lymphoma.

The chain couples TRBV9 to TRBJ2-7; possibly TRBD1 for D (6 bases). The CDR3 covers 15 residues. CDR1 and CDR2 from the germline V gene are SGDLS and YYNGEE. The V and J ends lost 5 bases and 2 bases respectively, with 17 bases between them. Here the CDR3 reads CASSLSGTHTYEQYF. CDR3 nucleotides: TGTGCCAGCAGTCTATCCGGGACACATACCTACGAGCAGTACTTC.

The chain employs TRBV7-8 and TRBJ2-2; D might be TRBD1 (5 bases). The germline V gene encodes CDR1 SGHVS and CDR2 FQNEAQ. CDR3 length: 15 residues. Trimming stripped 1 base from V and 7 bases from J, with 13 bases between. The CDR3 region has the DNA TGTGCCAGCAGCTTAGACAGGAGAGGTATCGGGGAGCTGTTTTTT. Translating gives CASSLDRRGIGELFF.

This chain joins TRBV7-2 and TRBJ2-7; D is uncertain. Trimming took off 5 bases at V and 4 bases at J, with 6 bases between the two ends. Germline-derived CDR1 and CDR2 are SGHTA and FQGNSA. The CDR3 totals 11 residues. The CDR3 region has the DNA TGTGCCAGCAGCCCTAGGTACGAGCAGTACTTC. This gives the protein CASSPRYEQYF. The full variable domain, completed using reference TRBV7-2 and TRBJ2-7, is GAGVSQSPSNKVTEKGKDVELRCDPISGHTALYWYRQSLGQGLEFLIYFQGNSAPDKSGLPSDRFSAERTGGSVSTLTIQRTQQEDSAVYLCASSPRYEQYFGPGTRLTVT.

This chain uses TRBV11-2 with TRBJ1-2; no clear D. Looked up from germline, CDR1 is SGHAT and CDR2 is FQNNGV. The CDR3 contains 12 residues. CDR3 sequence (DNA): TGTTGCGCGGGCCGAACAGACTATGGCTACACCTTC. Its protein is CCAGRTDYGYTF.

The table lists this clone with a few counts. The chain carries TRBV6-1 and TRBJ1-1; D is perhaps TRBD1 (5 bases). Trimming cost V 3 bases and J 4 bases, with 12 bases left between them. Per the germline V gene, CDR1 is MNHNS and CDR2 is SASEGT. The CDR3 runs to 14 residues. CDR3 in amino acids: CASSDTGAGTEAFF. CDR3 nucleotide sequence: TGTGCCAGCAGTGATACAGGAGCTGGCACTGAAGCTTTCTTT.

The CDR3 bases are TGTGCCAGCTCACCGAGGGGGCCCAATGAGCAGTTCTTC. It encodes CASSPRGPNEQFF. The rearrangement links TRBV18 to TRBJ2-1; 7 bases fit TRBD1. Trimming at V came to 3 bases and at J to 6 bases, leaving 2 bases not matched to a gene. Germline loops: CDR1 KGHSH, CDR2 LQKENI. The CDR3 spans 13 residues.

The gene calls are TRBV25-1 and TRBJ1-1; D ambiguous. Trimming left V 2 bases short and J 1 base short, with 8 bases between. Germline-derived CDR1 and CDR2 are MGHDK and SYGVNS. The CDR3 consists of 14 residues. The CDR3 coding sequence is TGTGCCAGCAGTGAACGGGGAGCGAACACTGAAGCTTTCTTT. Protein: CASSERGANTEAFF.

This clone was observed a few times. The rearrangement uses TRBV25-1 and TRBJ1-2; D possibly corresponds to TRBD1 (5 bases). The V gene's germline CDR1 is MGHDK and CDR2 SYGVNS. Trimming took off 2 bases at V and 8 bases at J, with 12 bases between the two ends. The CDR3 is 13 amino acids. CDR3: CASSELEGRGYTF. The DNA of the CDR3 is TGTGCCAGCAGTGAACTTGAGGGGAGGGGCTACACCTTC.

The chain joins TRBV13 to TRBJ2-5; D ambiguous. Germline lookup yields CDR1 PRHDT and CDR2 FYEKMQ (reference sequence). V lost 4 bases and J lost 2, with 11 bases in between. The CDR3 is 14 amino acids. CDR3 sequence (DNA): TGTGCCAGCAGCTCCGGGTCAGGACAAGAGACCCAGTACTTC. This codes for CASSSGSGQETQYF.

This CDR3 is CASSPRGTGTNYGYTF. CDR3 bases: TGTGCCAGCAGTCCCAGGGGGACAGGGACGAACTATGGCTACACCTTC. The chain recombines TRBV27 with TRBJ1-2, with 9 positions matching TRBD1. V was pared by 5 bases and J by 2 bases, with 9 bases of the junction left unmatched. Germline lookup yields CDR1 MNHEY and CDR2 SMNVEV (reference sequence). The CDR3 is 16 amino acids.

This rearrangement joins TRBV10-2 to TRBJ2-5; D might be TRBD2 (7 bases). The CDR3 covers 14 residues. Trimming took 8 bases from V and 4 from J, leaving 17 bases between them. Germline CDR1 WSHSY, CDR2 SAAADI. The CDR3 loop is CASAGAGRTETQYF. CDR3 nucleotides: TGCGCCAGCGCGGGGGCAGGGAGAACAGAGACCCAGTACTTC.

V gene TRBV15 combines with J gene TRBJ1-4; a weak D match, TRBD1 (5 bases). Deletions cut 11 bases from V and 11 bases from J, with 21 bases between. Germline V lookup: CDR1 LNHNV, CDR2 YYDKDF (reference sequence). This CDR3 spans 13 amino acids. CDR3 sequence reads: CALGGVAGVKLFF. The CDR3 DNA follows: TGTGCCCTCGGGGGGGTGGCGGGAGTGAAACTGTTTTTT.

The genes are TRBV6-4 and TRBJ2-1; TRBD2 might be the D (5 bases). Trimming removed 6 bases from V and 0 bases from J, with 12 bases in between. The CDR3 is 15 residues long. Germline V gene lookup returns CDR1 MRHNA and CDR2 SNTAGT. This CDR3 is CASSREGSSYNEQFF. In nucleotides, the CDR3 is TGTGCCAGCAGCCGTGAAGGGAGCTCCTACAATGAGCAGTTCTTC.

The chain recombines TRBV6-6 with TRBJ1-1; 7 positions match TRBD1. The germline CDR1 and CDR2 sequences are MNHNY and SVGAGI (reference sequence). The CDR3 is 15 amino acids. Trimming removed 4 bases from V and 4 bases from J; junction bases left unmatched: 9. The CDR3 nucleotides are TGTGCCAGCAGTTCCTTGACAGGGATAGGCACTGAAGCTTTCTTT. Its translation is CASSSLTGIGTEAFF.

The rearrangement links TRBV6-1 to TRBJ2-4; 8 bases are a match to TRBD1. This CDR3 has 15 residues. Germline assignment: CDR1 MNHNS and CDR2 SASEGT. The J segment lost 6 bases and the V segment lost 1 base, leaving 5 bases of the junction unmatched. The DNA of the CDR3 is TGTGCCAGCAGTGAAGATCAGGGGGCTGGAAACATTCAGTACTTC. It translates to CASSEDQGAGNIQYF.

Regarding this clone: Other DNA sequences in this sample translate to the same CDR3. V is TRBV7-2 and J is TRBJ2-1, with 9 bases matching TRBD2. This CDR3 spans 15 amino acids. The trim removed 5 bases at V and 0 bases at J, leaving 2 bases unmatched. Germline lookup yields CDR1 SGHTA and CDR2 FQGNSA. The CDR3 region is CASSLSGSSYNEQFF. CDR3 DNA sequence: TGTGCCAGCAGCCTTAGCGGGAGCTCCTACAATGAGCAGTTCTTC. The entire variable domain, with the rest obtained from reference TRBV7-2 and TRBJ2-1, is as follows: GAGVSQSPSNKVTEKGKDVELRCDPISGHTALYWYRQSLGQGLEFLIYFQGNSAPDKSGLPSDRFSAERTGGSVSTLTIQRTQQEDSAVYLCASSLSGSSYNEQFFGPGTRLTVL.

V usage is TRBV18 and J usage is TRBJ2-4; D might be TRBD1 (6 bases). The V gene's germline CDR1 is KGHSH and CDR2 LQKENI. The CDR3 sequence is 15 residues long. V was pared by 2 bases and J by 1 base, with 9 bases between. The CDR3 DNA reads as TGTGCCAGCTCACCAACCCAGGGGGCCAAAAACATTCAGTACTTC. Protein sequence: CASSPTQGAKNIQYF. Based on the CDR3 plus reference TRBV18 and TRBJ2-4, the full variable domain is NAGVMQNPRHLVRRRGQEARLRCSPMKGHSHVYWYRQLPEEGLKFMVYLQKENIIDESGMPKERFSAEFPKEGPSILRIQQVVRGDSAAYFCASSPTQGAKNIQYFGAGTRLSVL.

This chain links TRBV19 with TRBJ1-6; TRBD1 matches 7 bases. Germline V gene data show CDR1 as LNHDA and CDR2 as SQIVND (reference sequence). There are 15 residues in the CDR3. With 5 bases clipped from V and 4 bases from J, the junction kept 5 bases outside the gene matches. The CDR3 reads CASSPGTVYNSPLHF. CDR3 DNA: TGTGCCAGTAGTCCAGGGACAGTTTATAATTCACCCCTCCACTTT. Complete variable domain (other parts from reference TRBV19 and TRBJ1-6): DGGITQSPKYLFRKEGQNVTLSCEQNLNHDAMYWYRQDPGQGLRLIYYSQIVNDFQKGDIAEGYSVSREKKESFPLTVTSAQKNPTAFYLCASSPGTVYNSPLHFGNGTRLTVT.

The V and J genes are TRBV6-5 and TRBJ2-7; either TRBD1 or TRBD2 may supply D (5 bases each). V lost 5 bases, J lost 2 bases, and 13 bases lay in between. This CDR3 is built from 14 residues. In germline, CDR1 is MNHEY, CDR2 SVGAGI. The CDR3 here is CASSIGTLPYEQYF. In DNA, the CDR3 is TGTGCCAGCAGTATAGGGACCTTACCCTACGAGCAGTACTTC.

The chain employs TRBV11-3 and TRBJ2-1; D possibly uses TRBD1 or TRBD2 (6 bases each). This CDR3 spans 17 amino acids. V was clipped by 5 bases and J by 0 bases, with 17 bases between them. Looked up from germline, CDR1 is SGHNT and CDR2 is YENEEA. The CDR3 DNA sequence: TGTGCCAGCAGCCTTAGGGGGGAACTGAGCTCCTACAATGAGCAGTTCTTC. The encoded protein is CASSLRGELSSYNEQFF.

The rearrangement uses TRBV2 and TRBJ2-7; TRBD1 is a possible D gene (5 bases). V was cut by 4 bases and J by 2 bases, with 9 bases left in between. CDR1 and CDR2 (germline): SNHLY, FYNNEI. The CDR3 consists of 13 residues. CDR3 bases: TGTGCCAGCAGTGTAAGGGGCACCTACGAGCAGTACTTC. Its protein is CASSVRGTYEQYF.

J is TRBJ2-1 and V is TRBV6-5, with a tentative D call TRBD2 (5 bases). This CDR3 has 13 residues. The germline V gene has CDR1 MNHEY and CDR2 SVGAGI. V shed 5 bases and J shed 9 bases, with 14 bases lying between them. This CDR3 is CASSTPLAGEQFF. In DNA, the CDR3 is TGTGCCAGCAGTACCCCCCTTGCGGGTGAGCAGTTCTTC.

The J gene is TRBJ2-1, the V gene TRBV28; 8 bases agree with TRBD1. Germline CDR1 is MDHEN and CDR2 is SYDVKM. J gave up 8 bases and V 3 bases, and 18 bases lay outside the gene matches. This CDR3 has 18 residues. CDR3 nucleotide sequence: TGTGCCAGCAGTTTCACCCTACTGCGGACAGGGAAGAATGATGAGCAGTTCTTC. It encodes CASSFTLLRTGKNDEQFF.

The gene calls are TRBV27 and TRBJ2-1; no clear D. CDR1 MNHEY and CDR2 SMNVEV come from the germline V gene (reference sequence). The CDR3 has 11 amino acids. Trimming shortened V by 0 bases and J by 8 bases, and 2 bases separated the two germline ends. The CDR3 DNA follows: TGTGCCAGCAGTTTATCCCATGAGCAGTTCTTC. This encodes CASSLSHEQFF.

The genes are TRBV6-4 and TRBJ2-1; 8 bases are shared with TRBD2. Per the germline V gene, CDR1 is MRHNA and CDR2 is SNTAGT. V lost 4 bases, J lost 8 bases, and 7 bases stayed unmatched. The CDR3 is made up of 14 amino acids. The CDR3 sequence: CASSVAGGGDEQFF. The CDR3 nucleotides read TGTGCCAGCAGTGTCGCGGGGGGAGGGGATGAGCAGTTCTTC.